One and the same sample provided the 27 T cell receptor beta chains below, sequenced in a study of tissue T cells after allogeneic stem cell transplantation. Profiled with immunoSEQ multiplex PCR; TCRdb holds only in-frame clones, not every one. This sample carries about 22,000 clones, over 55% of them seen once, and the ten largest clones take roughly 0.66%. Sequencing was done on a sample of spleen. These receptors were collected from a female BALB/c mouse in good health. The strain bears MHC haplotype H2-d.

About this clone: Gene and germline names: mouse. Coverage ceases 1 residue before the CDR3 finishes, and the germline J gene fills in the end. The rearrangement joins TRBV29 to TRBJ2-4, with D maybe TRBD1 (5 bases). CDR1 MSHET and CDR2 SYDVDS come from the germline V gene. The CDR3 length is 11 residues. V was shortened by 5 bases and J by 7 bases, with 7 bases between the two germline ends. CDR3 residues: CASSLGDTLYF. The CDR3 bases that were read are TGTGCTAGCAGTCTAGGGGACACCTTGTAC.

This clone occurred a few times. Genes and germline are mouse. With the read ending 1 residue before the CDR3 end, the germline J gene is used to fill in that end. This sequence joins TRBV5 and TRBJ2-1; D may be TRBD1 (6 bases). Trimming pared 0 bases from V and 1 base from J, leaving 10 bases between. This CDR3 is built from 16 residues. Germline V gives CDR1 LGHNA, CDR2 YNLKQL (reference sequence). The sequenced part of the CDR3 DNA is TGTGCCAGCAGCCAAGAACCGGGACAAAACTATGCTGAGCAGTTC. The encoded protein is CASSQEPGQNYAEQF. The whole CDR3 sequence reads CASSQEPGQNYAEQFF.

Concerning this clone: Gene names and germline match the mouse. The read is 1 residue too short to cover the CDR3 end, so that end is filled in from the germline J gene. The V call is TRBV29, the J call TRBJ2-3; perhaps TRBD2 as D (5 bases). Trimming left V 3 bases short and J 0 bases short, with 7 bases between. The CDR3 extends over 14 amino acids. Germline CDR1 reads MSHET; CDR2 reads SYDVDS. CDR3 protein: CASSLDSSAETLYF. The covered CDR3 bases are TGTGCTAGCAGTTTGGACTCTAGTGCAGAAACGCTGTAT. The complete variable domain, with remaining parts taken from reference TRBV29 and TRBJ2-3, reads DMKVTQMPRYLIKRMGENVLLECGQDMSHETMYWYRQDPGLGLQLIYISYDVDSNSEGDIPKGYRVSRKKREHFSLILDSAKTNQTSVYFCASSLDSSAETLYFGSGTRLTVL.

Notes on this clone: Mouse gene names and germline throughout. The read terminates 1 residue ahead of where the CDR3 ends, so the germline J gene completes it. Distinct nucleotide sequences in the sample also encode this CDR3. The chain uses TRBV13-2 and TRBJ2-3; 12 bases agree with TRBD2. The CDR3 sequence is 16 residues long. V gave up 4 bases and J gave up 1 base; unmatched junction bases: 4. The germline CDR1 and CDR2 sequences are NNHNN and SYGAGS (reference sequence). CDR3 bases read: TGTGCCAGCGGTCGACTGGGGGGGCGGGGTGCAGAAACGCTGTAT. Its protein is CASGRLGGRGAETLY. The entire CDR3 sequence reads CASGRLGGRGAETLYF.

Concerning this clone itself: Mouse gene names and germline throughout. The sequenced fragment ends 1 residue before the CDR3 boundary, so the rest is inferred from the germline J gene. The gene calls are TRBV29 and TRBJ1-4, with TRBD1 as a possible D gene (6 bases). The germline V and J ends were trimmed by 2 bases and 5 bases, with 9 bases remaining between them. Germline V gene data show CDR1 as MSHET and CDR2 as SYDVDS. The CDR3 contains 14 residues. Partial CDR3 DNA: TGTGCTAGCAGTTTAGGGGACAAAAACGAAAGATTATTT. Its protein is CASSLGDKNERLF. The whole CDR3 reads CASSLGDKNERLFF.

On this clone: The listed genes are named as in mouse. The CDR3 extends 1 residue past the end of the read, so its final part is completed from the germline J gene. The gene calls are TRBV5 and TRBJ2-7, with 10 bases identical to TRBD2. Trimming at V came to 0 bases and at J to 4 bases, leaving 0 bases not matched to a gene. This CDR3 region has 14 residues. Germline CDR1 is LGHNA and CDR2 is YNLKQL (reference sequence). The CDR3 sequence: CASSQEDWGYEQYF. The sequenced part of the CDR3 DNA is TGTGCCAGCAGCCAAGAGGACTGGGGGTATGAACAGTAC.

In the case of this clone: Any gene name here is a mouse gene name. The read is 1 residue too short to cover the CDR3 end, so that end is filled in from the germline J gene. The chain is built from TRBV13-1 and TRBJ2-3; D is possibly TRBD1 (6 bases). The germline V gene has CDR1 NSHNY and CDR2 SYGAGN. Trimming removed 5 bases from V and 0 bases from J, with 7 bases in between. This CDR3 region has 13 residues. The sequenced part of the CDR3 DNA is TGTGCCAGCAGGGACAGTAGTGCAGAAACGCTGTAT. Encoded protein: CASRDSSAETLY. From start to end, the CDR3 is CASRDSSAETLYF.

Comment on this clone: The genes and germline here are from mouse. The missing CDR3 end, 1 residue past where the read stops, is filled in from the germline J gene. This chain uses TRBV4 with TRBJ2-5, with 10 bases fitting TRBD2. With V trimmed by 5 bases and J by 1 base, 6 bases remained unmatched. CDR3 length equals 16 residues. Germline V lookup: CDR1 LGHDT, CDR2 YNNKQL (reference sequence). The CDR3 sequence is CASSPDWGVDQDTQYF. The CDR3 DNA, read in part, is TGTGCCAGCAGCCCCGACTGGGGGGTGGACCAAGACACCCAGTAC.

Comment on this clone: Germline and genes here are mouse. The covered CDR3 bases are TGTGCCAGCAGCTACTGGGGGGATTTTGCTGAGCAGTTC. Translated, it gives CASSYWGDFAEQF. The full CDR3 protein is CASSYWGDFAEQFF. V usage is TRBV4 and J usage is TRBJ2-1; TRBD2 matches 8 bases. The read ends 1 residue before the CDR3 terminus; that terminus is restored from the germline J gene. CDR1 and CDR2 from the germline V gene are LGHDT and YNNKQL (reference sequence). V dropped 3 bases and J dropped 6; count of bases not matched to a gene: 4. CDR3 length: 14 amino acids.

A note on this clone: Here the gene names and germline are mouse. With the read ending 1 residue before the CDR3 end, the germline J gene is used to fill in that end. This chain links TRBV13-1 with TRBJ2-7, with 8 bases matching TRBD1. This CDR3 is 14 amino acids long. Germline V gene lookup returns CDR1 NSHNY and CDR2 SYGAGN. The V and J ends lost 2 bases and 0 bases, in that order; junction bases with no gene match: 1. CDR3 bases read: TGTGCCAGCAGTGAAACAGGGGGCTCCTATGAACAGTAC. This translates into CASSETGGSYEQY. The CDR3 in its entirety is CASSETGGSYEQYF.

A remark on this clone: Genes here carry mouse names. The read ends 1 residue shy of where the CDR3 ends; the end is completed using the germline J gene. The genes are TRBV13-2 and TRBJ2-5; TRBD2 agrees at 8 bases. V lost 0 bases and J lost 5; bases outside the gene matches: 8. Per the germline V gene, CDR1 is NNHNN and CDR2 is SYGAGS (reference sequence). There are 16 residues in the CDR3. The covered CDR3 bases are TGTGCCAGCGGTGATGTACGGGGGGGCGGGGTAGACACCCAGTAC. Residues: CASGDVRGGGVDTQY. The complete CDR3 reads CASGDVRGGGVDTQYF.

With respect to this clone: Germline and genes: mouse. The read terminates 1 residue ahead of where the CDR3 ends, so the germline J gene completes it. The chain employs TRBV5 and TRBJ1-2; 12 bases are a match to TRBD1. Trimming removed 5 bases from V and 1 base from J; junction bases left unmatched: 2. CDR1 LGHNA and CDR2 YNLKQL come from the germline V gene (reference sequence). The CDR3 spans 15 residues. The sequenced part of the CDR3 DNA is TGTGCCAGCAGCGGGGACAGGGGGCTAAACTCCGACTACACC. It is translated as CASSGDRGLNSDYT. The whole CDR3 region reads CASSGDRGLNSDYTF.

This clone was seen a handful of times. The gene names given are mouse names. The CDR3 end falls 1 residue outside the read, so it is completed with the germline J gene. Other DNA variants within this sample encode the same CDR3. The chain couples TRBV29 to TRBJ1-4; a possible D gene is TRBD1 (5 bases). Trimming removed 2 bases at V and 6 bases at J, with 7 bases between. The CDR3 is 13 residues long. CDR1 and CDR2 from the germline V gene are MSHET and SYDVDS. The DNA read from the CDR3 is TGTGCTAGCAGTTTAGGGGGGGACGAAAGATTATTT. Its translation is CASSLGGDERLF. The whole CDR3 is CASSLGGDERLFF.

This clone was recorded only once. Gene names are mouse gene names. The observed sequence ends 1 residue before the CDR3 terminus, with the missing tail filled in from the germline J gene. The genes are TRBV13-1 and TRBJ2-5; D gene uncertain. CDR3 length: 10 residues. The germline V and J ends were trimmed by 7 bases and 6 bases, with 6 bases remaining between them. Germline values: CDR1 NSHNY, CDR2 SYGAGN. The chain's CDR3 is CASGVDTQYF. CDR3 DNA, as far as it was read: TGTGCCAGCGGGGTGGACACCCAGTAC.

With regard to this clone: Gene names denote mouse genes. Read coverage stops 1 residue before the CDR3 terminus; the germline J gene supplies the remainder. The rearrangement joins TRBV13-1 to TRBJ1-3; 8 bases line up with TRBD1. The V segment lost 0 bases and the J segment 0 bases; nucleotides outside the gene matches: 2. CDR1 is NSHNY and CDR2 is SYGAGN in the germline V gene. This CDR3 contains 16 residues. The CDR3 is CASSDADRDSGNTLYF. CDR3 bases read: TGTGCCAGCAGTGATGCGGACAGGGATTCTGGAAATACGCTCTAT.

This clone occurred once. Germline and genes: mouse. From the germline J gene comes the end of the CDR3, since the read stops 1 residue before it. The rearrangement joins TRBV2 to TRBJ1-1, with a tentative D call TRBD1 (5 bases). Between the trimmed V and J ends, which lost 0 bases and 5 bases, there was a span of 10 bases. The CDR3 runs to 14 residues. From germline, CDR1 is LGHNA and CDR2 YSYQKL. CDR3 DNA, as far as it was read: TGTGCCAGCAGCCAAGATAAGGGGAGGACAGAAGTCTTC. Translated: CASSQDKGRTEVF. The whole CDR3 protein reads CASSQDKGRTEVFF. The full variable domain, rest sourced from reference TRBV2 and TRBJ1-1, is DPKIIQKPKYLVAVTGSEKILICEQYLGHNAMYWYRQSAKKPLEFMFSYSYQKLMDNQTASSRFQPQSSKKNHLDLQITALKPDDSATYFCASSQDKGRTEVFFGKGTRLTVV.

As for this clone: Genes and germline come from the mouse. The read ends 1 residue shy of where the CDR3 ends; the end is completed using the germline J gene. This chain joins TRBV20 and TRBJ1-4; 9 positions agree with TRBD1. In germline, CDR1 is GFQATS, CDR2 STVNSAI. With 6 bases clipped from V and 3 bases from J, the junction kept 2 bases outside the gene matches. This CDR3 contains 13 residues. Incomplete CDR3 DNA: TGTGGTGCCCGGGACAGGGCCAACGAAAGATTATTT. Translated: CGARDRANERLF. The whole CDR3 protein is CGARDRANERLFF.

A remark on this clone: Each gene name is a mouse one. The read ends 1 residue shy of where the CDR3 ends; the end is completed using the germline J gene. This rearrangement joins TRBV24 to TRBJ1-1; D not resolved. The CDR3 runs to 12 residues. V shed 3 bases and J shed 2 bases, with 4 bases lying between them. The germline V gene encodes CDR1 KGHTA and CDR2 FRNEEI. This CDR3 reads CASSLNNTEVFF. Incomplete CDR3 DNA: TGTGCCAGCAGTCTAAATAACACAGAAGTCTTC.

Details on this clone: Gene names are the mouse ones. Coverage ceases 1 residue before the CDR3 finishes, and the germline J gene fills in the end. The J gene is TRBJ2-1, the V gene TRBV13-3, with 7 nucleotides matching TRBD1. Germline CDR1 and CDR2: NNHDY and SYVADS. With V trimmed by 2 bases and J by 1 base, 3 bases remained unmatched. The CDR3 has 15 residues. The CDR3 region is CASSEAQGNYAEQFF. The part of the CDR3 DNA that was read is TGTGCCAGCAGTGAAGCACAGGGGAACTATGCTGAGCAGTTC.

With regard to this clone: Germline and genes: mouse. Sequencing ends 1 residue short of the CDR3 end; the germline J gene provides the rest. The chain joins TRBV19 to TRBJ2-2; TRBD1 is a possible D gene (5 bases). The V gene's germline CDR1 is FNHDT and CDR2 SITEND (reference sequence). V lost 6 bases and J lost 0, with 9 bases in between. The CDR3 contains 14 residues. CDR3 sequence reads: CASTQTANTGQLYF. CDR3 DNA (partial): TGTGCCAGCACCCAGACAGCAAACACCGGGCAGCTCTAC.

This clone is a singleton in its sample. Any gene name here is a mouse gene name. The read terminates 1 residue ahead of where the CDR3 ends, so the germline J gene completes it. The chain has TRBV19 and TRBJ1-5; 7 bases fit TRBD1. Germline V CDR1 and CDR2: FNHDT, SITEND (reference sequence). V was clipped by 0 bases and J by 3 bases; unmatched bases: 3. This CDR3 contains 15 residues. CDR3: CASSIDEGANQAPLF. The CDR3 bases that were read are TGTGCCAGCAGTATAGATGAGGGGGCCAACCAGGCTCCGCTT.

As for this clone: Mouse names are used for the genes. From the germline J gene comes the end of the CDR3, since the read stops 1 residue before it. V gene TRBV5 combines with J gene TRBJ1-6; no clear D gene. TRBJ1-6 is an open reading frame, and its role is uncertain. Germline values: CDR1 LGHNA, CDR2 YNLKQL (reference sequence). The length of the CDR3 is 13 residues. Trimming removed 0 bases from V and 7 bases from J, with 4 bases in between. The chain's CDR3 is CASSQDKNSPLYF. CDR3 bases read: TGTGCCAGCAGCCAAGATAAGAATTCGCCCCTCTAC.

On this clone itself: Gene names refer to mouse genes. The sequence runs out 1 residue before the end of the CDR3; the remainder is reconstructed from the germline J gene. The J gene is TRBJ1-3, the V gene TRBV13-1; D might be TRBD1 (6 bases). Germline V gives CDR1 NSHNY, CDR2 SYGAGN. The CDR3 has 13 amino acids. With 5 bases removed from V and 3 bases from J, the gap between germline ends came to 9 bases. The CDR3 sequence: CASSEGVGNTLYF. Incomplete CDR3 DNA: TGTGCCAGCAGCGAGGGGGTTGGAAATACGCTCTAT.

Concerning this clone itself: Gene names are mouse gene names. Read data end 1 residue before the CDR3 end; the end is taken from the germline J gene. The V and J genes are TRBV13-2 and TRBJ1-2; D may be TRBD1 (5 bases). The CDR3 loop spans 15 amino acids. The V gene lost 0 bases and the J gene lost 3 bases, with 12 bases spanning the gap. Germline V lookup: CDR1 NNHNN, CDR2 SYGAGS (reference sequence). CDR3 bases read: TGTGCCAGCGGTGATGTGGGGGGGGGAGACTCCGACTACACC. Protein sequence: CASGDVGGGDSDYT. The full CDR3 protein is CASGDVGGGDSDYTF.

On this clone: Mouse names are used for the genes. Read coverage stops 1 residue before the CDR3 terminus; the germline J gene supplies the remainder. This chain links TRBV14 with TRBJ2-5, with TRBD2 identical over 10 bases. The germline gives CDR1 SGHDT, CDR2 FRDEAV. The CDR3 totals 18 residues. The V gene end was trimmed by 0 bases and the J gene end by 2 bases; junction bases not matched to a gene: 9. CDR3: CASSFSRLGGTPQDTQYF. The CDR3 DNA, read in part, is TGTGCCAGCAGTTTCTCCCGACTGGGGGGTACCCCCCAAGACACCCAGTAC. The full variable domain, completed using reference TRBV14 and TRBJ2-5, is EAGVTQSPRYAVLQEGQAVSFWCDPISGHDTLYWYQQPRDQGPQLLVYFRDEAVIDNSQLPSDRFSAVRPKGTNSTLKIQSAKQGDTATYLCASSFSRLGGTPQDTQYFGPGTRLLVL.

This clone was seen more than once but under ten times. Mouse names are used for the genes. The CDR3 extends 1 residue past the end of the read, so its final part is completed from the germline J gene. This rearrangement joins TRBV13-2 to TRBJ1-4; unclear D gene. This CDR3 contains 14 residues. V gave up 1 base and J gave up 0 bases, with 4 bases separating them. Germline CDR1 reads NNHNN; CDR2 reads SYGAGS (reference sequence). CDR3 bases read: TGTGCCAGCGGTGATAAGATTTCCAACGAAAGATTATTT. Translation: CASGDKISNERLF. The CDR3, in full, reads CASGDKISNERLFF.

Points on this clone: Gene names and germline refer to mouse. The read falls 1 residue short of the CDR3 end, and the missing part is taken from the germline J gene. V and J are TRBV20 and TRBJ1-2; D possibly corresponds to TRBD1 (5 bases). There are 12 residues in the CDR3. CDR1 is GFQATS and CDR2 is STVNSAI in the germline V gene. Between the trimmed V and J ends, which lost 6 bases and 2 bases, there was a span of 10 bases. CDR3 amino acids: CGASSGNSDYTF. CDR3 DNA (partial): TGTGGTGCATCATCAGGGAACTCCGACTACACC.